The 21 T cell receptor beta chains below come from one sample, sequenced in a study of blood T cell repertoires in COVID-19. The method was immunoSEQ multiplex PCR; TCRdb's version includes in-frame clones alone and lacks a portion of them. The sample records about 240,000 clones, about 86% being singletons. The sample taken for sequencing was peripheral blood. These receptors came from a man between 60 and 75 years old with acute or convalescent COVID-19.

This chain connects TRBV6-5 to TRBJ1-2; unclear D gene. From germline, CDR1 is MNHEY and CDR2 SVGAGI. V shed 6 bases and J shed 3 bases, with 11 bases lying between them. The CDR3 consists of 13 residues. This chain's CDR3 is CASSRIPDYGYTF. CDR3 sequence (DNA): TGTGCCAGCAGCCGTATTCCGGACTATGGCTACACCTTC.

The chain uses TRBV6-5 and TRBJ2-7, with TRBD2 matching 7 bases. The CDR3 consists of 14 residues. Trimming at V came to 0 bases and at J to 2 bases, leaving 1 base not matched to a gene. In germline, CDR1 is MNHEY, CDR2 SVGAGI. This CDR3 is CASSYSAGAYEQYF. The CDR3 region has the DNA TGTGCCAGCAGTTACTCGGCGGGGGCCTACGAGCAGTACTTC.

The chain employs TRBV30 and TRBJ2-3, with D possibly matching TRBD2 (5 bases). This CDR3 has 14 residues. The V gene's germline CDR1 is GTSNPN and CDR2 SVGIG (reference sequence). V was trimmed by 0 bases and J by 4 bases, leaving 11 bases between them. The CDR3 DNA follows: TGTGCCTGGAGTGTATCGGCGGGTCCAGATACGCAGTATTTT. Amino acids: CAWSVSAGPDTQYF.

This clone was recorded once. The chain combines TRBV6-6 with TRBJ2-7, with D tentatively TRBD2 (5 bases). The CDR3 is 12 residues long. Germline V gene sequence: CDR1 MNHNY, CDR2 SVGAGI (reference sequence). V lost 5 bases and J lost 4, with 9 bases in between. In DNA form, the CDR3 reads TGTGCCAGCAGTCTCCGGGGTTACGAGCAGTACTTC. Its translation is CASSLRGYEQYF.

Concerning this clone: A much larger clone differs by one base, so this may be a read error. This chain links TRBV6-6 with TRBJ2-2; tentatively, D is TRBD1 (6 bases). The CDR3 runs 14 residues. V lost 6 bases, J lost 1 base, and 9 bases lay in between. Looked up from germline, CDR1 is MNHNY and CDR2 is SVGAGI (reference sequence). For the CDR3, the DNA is TGTGCCAGCAGCTCGGGACAGAACACCGGGGAGCTGTTTTTT. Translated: CASSSGQNTGELFF.

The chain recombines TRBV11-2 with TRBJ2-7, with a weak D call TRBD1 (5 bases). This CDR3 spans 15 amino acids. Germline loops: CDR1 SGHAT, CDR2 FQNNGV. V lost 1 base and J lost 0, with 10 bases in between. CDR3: CASSLAADSSYEQYF. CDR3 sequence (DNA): TGTGCCAGCAGCTTAGCTGCAGACAGCTCCTACGAGCAGTACTTC.

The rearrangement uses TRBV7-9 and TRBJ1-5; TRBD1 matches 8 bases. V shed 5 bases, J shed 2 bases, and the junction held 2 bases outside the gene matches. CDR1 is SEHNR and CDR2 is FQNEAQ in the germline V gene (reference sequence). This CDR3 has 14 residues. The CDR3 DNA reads TGTGCCAGCAGCCCACAGGGGGGCAATCAGCCCCAGCATTTT. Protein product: CASSPQGGNQPQHF.

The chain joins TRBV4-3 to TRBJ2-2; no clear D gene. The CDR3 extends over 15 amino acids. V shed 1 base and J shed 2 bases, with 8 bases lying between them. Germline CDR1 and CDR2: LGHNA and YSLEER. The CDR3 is CASSQGLGNTGELFF. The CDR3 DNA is TGCGCCAGCAGCCAAGGTCTGGGCAACACCGGGGAGCTGTTTTTT.

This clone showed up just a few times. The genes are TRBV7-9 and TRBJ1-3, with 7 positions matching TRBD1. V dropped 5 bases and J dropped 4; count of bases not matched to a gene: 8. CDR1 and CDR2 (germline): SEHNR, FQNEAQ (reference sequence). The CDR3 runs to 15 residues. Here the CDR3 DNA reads TGTGCCAGCAGCCATGACAGGGCTCTGGGAAACACCATATATTTT. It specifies CASSHDRALGNTIYF.

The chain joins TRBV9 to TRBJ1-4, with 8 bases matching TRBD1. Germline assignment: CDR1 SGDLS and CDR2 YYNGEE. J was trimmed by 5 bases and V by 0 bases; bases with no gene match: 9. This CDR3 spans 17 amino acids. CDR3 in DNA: TGTGCCAGCAGCGTAGTGGTGGGACAGGAGGGCAATGAAAAACTGTTTTTT. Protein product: CASSVVVGQEGNEKLFF. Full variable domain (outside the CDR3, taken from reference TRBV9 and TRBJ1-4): DSGVTQTPKHLITATGQRVTLRCSPRSGDLSVYWYQQSLDQGLQFLIQYYNGEERAKGNILERFSAQQFPDLHSELNLSSLELGDSALYFCASSVVVGQEGNEKLFFGSGTQLSVL.

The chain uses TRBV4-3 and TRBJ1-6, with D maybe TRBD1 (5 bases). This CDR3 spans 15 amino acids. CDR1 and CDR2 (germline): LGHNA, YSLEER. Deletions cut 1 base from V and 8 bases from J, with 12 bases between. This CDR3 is CASSQVLQGDSPLHF. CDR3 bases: TGCGCCAGCAGCCAAGTCCTCCAAGGGGATTCACCCCTCCACTTT.

The chain's CDR3 is CASSQDRAGGAYGYTF. CDR3 in DNA: TGCGCCAGCAGCCAAGATCGAGCAGGGGGCGCGTATGGCTACACCTTC. The chain recombines TRBV4-3 with TRBJ1-2; 8 nucleotides agree with TRBD1. This CDR3 has 16 residues. V was pared by 0 bases and J by 5 bases, with 8 bases of the junction left unmatched. Germline CDR1 reads LGHNA; CDR2 reads YSLEER.

CDR3 sequence: CASSYGTSGNYEQYF. The DNA for the CDR3 is TGTGCCAGCAGTTACGGGACTAGCGGAAACTACGAGCAGTACTTC. This chain connects TRBV6-2 or TRBV6-3 to TRBJ2-7, with 11 bases matching TRBD2. From germline, CDR1 is MNHEY and CDR2 SVGEGT. This CDR3 spans 15 amino acids. V lost 2 bases and J lost 3; bases outside the gene matches: 3.

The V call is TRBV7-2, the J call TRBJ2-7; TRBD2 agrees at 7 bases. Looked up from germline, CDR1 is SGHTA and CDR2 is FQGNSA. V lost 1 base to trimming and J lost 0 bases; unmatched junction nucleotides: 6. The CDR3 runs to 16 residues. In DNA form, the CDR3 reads TGTGCCAGCAGCTTAGAAAGCGGGATAAGCTCCTACGAGCAGTACTTC. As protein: CASSLESGISSYEQYF.

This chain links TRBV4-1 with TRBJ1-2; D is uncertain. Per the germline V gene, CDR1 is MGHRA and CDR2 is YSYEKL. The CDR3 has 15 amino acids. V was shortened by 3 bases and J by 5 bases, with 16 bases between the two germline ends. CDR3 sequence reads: CASSQTVSDTYGYTF. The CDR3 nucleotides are TGCGCCAGCAGCCAGACCGTAAGTGACACTTATGGCTACACCTTC.

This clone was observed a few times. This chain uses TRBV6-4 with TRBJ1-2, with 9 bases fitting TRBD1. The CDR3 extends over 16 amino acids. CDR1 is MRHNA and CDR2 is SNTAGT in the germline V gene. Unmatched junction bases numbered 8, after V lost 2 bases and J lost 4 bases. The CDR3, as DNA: TGTGCCAGCAGTGACACGGGACAGGGTGTTCCCTATGGCTACACCTTC. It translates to CASSDTGQGVPYGYTF.

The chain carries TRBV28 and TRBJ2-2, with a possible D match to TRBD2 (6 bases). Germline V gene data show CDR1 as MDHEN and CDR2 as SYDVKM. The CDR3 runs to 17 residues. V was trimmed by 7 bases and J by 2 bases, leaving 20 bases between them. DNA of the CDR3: TGTGCCAGCATCCTCCGGGGCGGGGCGCAAAACACCGGGGAGCTGTTTTTT. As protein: CASILRGGAQNTGELFF. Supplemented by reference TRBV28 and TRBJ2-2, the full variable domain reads DVKVTQSSRYLVKRTGEKVFLECVQDMDHENMFWYRQDPGLGLRLIYFSYDVKMKEKGDIPEGYSVSREKKERFSLILESASTNQTSMYLCASILRGGAQNTGELFFGEGSRLTVL.

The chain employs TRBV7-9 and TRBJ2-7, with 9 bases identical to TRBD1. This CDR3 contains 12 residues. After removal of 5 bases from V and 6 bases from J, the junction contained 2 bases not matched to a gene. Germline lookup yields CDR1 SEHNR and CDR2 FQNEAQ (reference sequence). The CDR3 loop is CASSATGGEQYF. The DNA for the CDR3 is TGTGCCAGCAGCGCGACAGGGGGCGAGCAGTACTTC.

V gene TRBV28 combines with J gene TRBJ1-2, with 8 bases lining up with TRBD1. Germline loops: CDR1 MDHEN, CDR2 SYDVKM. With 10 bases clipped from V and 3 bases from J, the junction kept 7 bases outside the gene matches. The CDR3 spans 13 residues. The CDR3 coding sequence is TGTGCCACCGCGGACAGGGCGGACTATGGCTACACCTTC. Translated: CATADRADYGYTF.

The CDR3 is CASRATSGRAYEQYF. The CDR3 DNA sequence: TGTGCCAGCAGAGCAACTAGCGGGAGGGCCTACGAGCAGTACTTC. The rearrangement joins TRBV2 to TRBJ2-7; the match to TRBD2 covers 13 bases. CDR3 length equals 15 residues. Trimming cost V 6 bases and J 2 bases; bases outside gene matches: 4. The germline V gene encodes CDR1 SNHLY and CDR2 FYNNEI.

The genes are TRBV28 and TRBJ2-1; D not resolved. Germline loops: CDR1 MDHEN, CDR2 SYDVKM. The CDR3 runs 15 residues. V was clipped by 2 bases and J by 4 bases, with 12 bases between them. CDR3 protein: CASSLNQEFYNEQFF. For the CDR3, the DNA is TGTGCCAGCAGTTTAAACCAGGAATTTTACAATGAGCAGTTCTTC.